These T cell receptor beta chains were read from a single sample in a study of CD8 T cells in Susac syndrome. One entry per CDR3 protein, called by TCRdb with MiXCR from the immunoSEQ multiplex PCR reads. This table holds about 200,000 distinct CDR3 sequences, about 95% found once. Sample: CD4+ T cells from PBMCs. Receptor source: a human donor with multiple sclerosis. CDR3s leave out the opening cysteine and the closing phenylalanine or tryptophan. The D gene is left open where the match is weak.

CDR3aa: SARARNGRYEQY; j_gene: TRBJ2-7; v_gene: TRBV20-1; d_gene: NA
CDR3aa: ASSQTPAGSYNEQF; j_gene: TRBJ2-1; v_gene: TRBV4-2; d_gene: NA
CDR3aa: SAPPGGTYNEQF; j_gene: TRBJ2-1; v_gene: TRBV20-1; d_gene: NA
CDR3aa: ASSQVSQFGSALH; j_gene: TRBJ1-6; v_gene: TRBV3-1; d_gene: NA
CDR3aa: ASSQGQGPSYEQY; j_gene: TRBJ2-7; v_gene: TRBV3-1; d_gene: NA
CDR3aa: SVASSEGIYGYT; j_gene: TRBJ1-2; v_gene: TRBV29-1; d_gene: NA
CDR3aa: ATSDSGTIDIQY; j_gene: TRBJ2-4; v_gene: TRBV24-1; d_gene: NA
CDR3aa: ASSRGVDYGYT; j_gene: TRBJ1-2; v_gene: TRBV9; d_gene: NA
CDR3aa: SAPTGGANGYT; j_gene: TRBJ1-2; v_gene: TRBV20-1; d_gene: TRBD1
CDR3aa: ASSLGLTIGEQF; j_gene: TRBJ2-1; v_gene: TRBV3-1; d_gene: NA
CDR3aa: ASSQPGLAVPGGEQF; j_gene: TRBJ2-1; v_gene: TRBV3-1; d_gene: TRBD2
CDR3aa: ASSLHGDGMNTEAF; j_gene: TRBJ1-1; v_gene: TRBV5-6; d_gene: NA
CDR3aa: ASSLGQAGVFTDTQY; j_gene: TRBJ2-3; v_gene: TRBV5-8; d_gene: NA
CDR3aa: ASSFRDRGETQY; j_gene: TRBJ2-5; v_gene: TRBV28; d_gene: TRBD1
CDR3aa: ASSVFQGSYEQY; j_gene: TRBJ2-7; v_gene: TRBV6-4; d_gene: NA
CDR3aa: ASRIGERRGIQY; j_gene: TRBJ2-4; v_gene: TRBV3-1; d_gene: NA